A single sample is the source of the 6 T cell receptor beta chains below, sequenced in a study of cytomegalovirus exposure and HLA in healthy donors. PCR employed 60 Vbeta and 13 Jbeta primers. Clones were sequenced by immunoSEQ multiplex PCR, and TCRdb holds only the in-frame ones, with some missing. The sample carries 150,000 or so clones, approximately 80% recorded once. Source material: PBMCs. All receptors derive from a young man in good health and CMV-seropositive.

This clone has just one count. This chain uses TRBV9 with TRBJ2-5; 13 nucleotides line up with TRBD2. V shed 0 bases and J 3 bases; nucleotides not matched to a gene: 2. This CDR3 is built from 16 residues. Germline CDR1 and CDR2: SGDLS and YYNGEE. The CDR3 sequence is CASSVGGLAGEETQYF. In DNA, the CDR3 is TGTGCCAGCAGCGTAGGAGGACTAGCGGGAGAAGAGACCCAGTACTTC.

This rearrangement joins TRBV5-8 to TRBJ2-7; 9 bases are shared with TRBD1. This CDR3 region has 14 residues. Germline V gene sequence: CDR1 SGHTS, CDR2 YDEGEE. V lost 0 bases, J lost 5 bases, and 3 bases stayed unmatched. The CDR3 sequence: CASSLGGTGNEQYF. The DNA for the CDR3 is TGTGCCAGCAGCTTGGGGGGGACAGGGAACGAGCAGTACTTC. The full variable domain, completed using reference TRBV5-8 and TRBJ2-7, is EAGVTQSPTHLIKTRGQQATLRCSPISGHTSVYWYQQALGLGLQFLLWYDEGEERNRGNFPPRFSGRQFPNYSSELNVNALELEDSALYLCASSLGGTGNEQYFGPGTRLTVT.

The gene calls are TRBV19 and TRBJ2-7, with TRBD2 matching 7 bases. The CDR3 runs 15 residues. CDR1 and CDR2 from the germline V gene are LNHDA and SQIVND (reference sequence). Trimming removed 7 bases from V and 1 base from J; junction bases left unmatched: 10. The DNA of the CDR3 is TGTGCCAGTAACGACCCCTCTAGCGGATCCTACGAGCAGTACTTC. This sequence encodes CASNDPSSGSYEQYF. The whole variable domain, filled in from reference TRBV19 and TRBJ2-7, reads DGGITQSPKYLFRKEGQNVTLSCEQNLNHDAMYWYRQDPGQGLRLIYYSQIVNDFQKGDIAEGYSVSREKKESFPLTVTSAQKNPTAFYLCASNDPSSGSYEQYFGPGTRLTVT.

The genes are TRBV7-7 and TRBJ2-5; TRBD2 is a possible D gene (5 bases). This CDR3 is built from 14 residues. V lost 1 base to trimming and J lost 5 bases, with 11 bases between them. Per the germline V gene, CDR1 is SSHAT and CDR2 is FNYEAQ (reference sequence). The CDR3 coding sequence is TGTGCCAGCAGCTTAGATGAGGGCGTGGAGACCCAGTACTTC. This gives the protein CASSLDEGVETQYF.

The V and J genes are TRBV7-6 and TRBJ2-5; D may be TRBD2 (5 bases). CDR3 length equals 13 residues. The V end lost 1 base, the J end lost 5 bases, and 8 bases lay between the germline ends. Germline values: CDR1 SGHVS, CDR2 FNYEAQ. For the CDR3, the DNA is TGTGCCAGCAGCTTAGGGCCGGGGGAGACCCAGTACTTC. Translation: CASSLGPGETQYF.

The chain employs TRBV18 and TRBJ1-5; 9 bases align to TRBD1. The CDR3 covers 15 residues. Per the germline V gene, CDR1 is KGHSH and CDR2 is LQKENI. V shed 2 bases, J shed 6 bases, and the junction held 5 bases outside the gene matches. DNA of the CDR3: TGTGCCAGCTCACCAGACGGGACAGGGTCTCAGCCCCAGCATTTT. Translating it yields CASSPDGTGSQPQHF.